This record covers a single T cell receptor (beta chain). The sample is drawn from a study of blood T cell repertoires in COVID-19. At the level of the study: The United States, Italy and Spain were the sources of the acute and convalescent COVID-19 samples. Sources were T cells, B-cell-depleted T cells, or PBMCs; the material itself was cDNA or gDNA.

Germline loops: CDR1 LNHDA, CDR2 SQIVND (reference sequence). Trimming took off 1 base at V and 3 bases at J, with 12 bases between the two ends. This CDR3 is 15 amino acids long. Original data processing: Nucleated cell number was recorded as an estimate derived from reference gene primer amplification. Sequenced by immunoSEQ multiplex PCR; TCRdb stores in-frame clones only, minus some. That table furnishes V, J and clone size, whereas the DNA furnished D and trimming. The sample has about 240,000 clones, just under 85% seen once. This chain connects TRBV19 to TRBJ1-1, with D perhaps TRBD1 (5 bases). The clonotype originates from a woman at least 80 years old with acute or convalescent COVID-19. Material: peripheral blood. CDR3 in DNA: TGTGCCAGTAGTATAGGTTTAGGGGCCGACACTGAAGCTTTCTTT. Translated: CASSIGLGADTEAFF.